Following are 32 T cell receptor beta chains from one sample sequenced in a study of human T cells and chemical hapten exposure. Each CDR3 protein gets one entry after TCRdb re-called the RACE reads with MiXCR. The data hold roughly 150,000 distinct CDR3 sequences, with about a quarter observed a single time. Time point meaning: patch test 3, about 24 weeks after DPC sensitization. As for treatment: therapeutic diphenylcyclopropenone sensitization with weekly scalp DPC. Sequenced material: whole blood, taken in connection with sensitization to the hapten diphenylcyclopropenone (DPC). Every receptor here comes from a woman aged 18 to 35 with alopecia areata. Some clones in this sample may be carry-over from other donors' samples.

This clonotype was found many times. V gene TRBV7-6 combines with J gene TRBJ2-1, with 12 bases lining up with TRBD2. CDR3 length: 15 residues. The junction had 2 bases not matched to a gene; V was cut back by 4 bases and J by 4 bases. Germline V lookup: CDR1 SGHVS, CDR2 FNYEAQ. Written as DNA, the CDR3 is TGTGCCAGCAGCTACCTAGCGGGAGGGTACAATGAGCAGTTCTTC. This translates into CASSYLAGGYNEQFF.

This clonotype was picked up many times. The rearrangement uses TRBV9 and TRBJ1-5, with a weak D call TRBD1 (5 bases). With 4 bases removed from V and 5 bases from J, the gap between germline ends came to 16 bases. This CDR3 contains 15 residues. CDR1 is SGDLS, CDR2 YYNGEE, per germline. This CDR3 reads CASSPGERDYQPQHF. The CDR3 DNA is TGTGCCAGCAGCCCCGGTGAGCGGGACTATCAGCCCCAGCATTTT.

V usage is TRBV6-6 and J usage is TRBJ1-1; possibly TRBD1 for D (5 bases). CDR3 length equals 14 residues. V was cut by 8 bases and J by 1 base, with 14 bases left in between. Germline-derived CDR1 and CDR2 are MNHNY and SVGAGI (reference sequence). CDR3 amino acids: CASRVEGPNTEAFF. The CDR3 DNA sequence: TGTGCCAGCCGGGTTGAGGGGCCGAACACTGAAGCTTTCTTT.

This clonotype has just a few counts. J is TRBJ1-1 and V is TRBV10-3; possibly TRBD1 for D (6 bases). The germline V and J ends were trimmed by 2 bases and 8 bases, with 12 bases remaining between them. The germline V gene encodes CDR1 ENHRY and CDR2 SYGVKD. The CDR3 covers 13 residues. CDR3 amino acids: CAISEGQLIEAFF. In nucleotides, the CDR3 is TGTGCCATCAGTGAGGGACAGCTTATCGAAGCTTTCTTT.

This clonotype was detected a few times. The rearrangement uses TRBV5-5 and TRBJ1-1; no reliable D call. V lost 4 bases and J 8 bases, leaving 18 bases between the germline ends. The CDR3 extends over 14 amino acids. Germline V gene lookup returns CDR1 SGHKS and CDR2 YYEKEE (reference sequence). CDR3 sequence (DNA): TGTGCCAGCAGCCCCAGTTGGGGATTCAGGGAAGCTTTCTTT. Translation gives CASSPSWGFREAFF.

The V and J genes are TRBV27 and TRBJ1-1; D is undetermined. V was shortened by 3 bases and J by 1 base, with 15 bases between the two germline ends. Germline CDR1 and CDR2: MNHEY and SMNVEV (reference sequence). CDR3 size: 16 residues. CDR3 nucleotide sequence: TGTGCCAGCAGTTTCAAAGGTGGACTTAAGAACACTGAAGCTTTCTTT. Residues: CASSFKGGLKNTEAFF.

This rearrangement joins TRBV29-1 to TRBJ1-1, with D perhaps TRBD1 (5 bases). The V gene lost 6 bases and the J gene lost 3 bases, with 14 bases spanning the gap. Germline assignment: CDR1 SQVTM and CDR2 ANQGSEA. The CDR3 runs to 13 residues. The CDR3 DNA sequence: TGCAGCGTCCAAATGGCGGGGGACACTGAAGCTTTCTTT. Translating it yields CSVQMAGDTEAFF.

This clonotype was picked up a small number of times. This rearrangement joins TRBV7-9 to TRBJ2-7; D may be TRBD1 (6 bases). CDR3 length: 14 residues. V dropped 5 bases and J dropped 0 bases, with 11 bases sitting between them. Per the germline V gene, CDR1 is SEHNR and CDR2 is FQNEAQ (reference sequence). The CDR3 sequence is CASSTGQSSYEQYF. CDR3 sequence (DNA): TGTGCCAGCAGCACCGGACAGAGCTCCTACGAGCAGTACTTC.

This clonotype was seen a few times. The rearrangement links TRBV7-9 to TRBJ2-2; D gene ambiguous. The CDR3 length is 15 residues. Germline V CDR1 and CDR2: SEHNR, FQNEAQ (reference sequence). V shed 0 bases and J shed 0 bases, with 5 bases lying between them. CDR3 in DNA: TGTGCCAGCAGCTTAGCGGGTGCGAACACCGGGGAGCTGTTTTTT. Protein product: CASSLAGANTGELFF.

The chain carries TRBV20-1 and TRBJ1-1; D perhaps matches TRBD1 (5 bases). Germline assignment: CDR1 DFQATT and CDR2 SNEGSKA (reference sequence). This CDR3 region has 14 residues. Trimming removed 5 bases from V and 0 bases from J, with 13 bases in between. CDR3 in amino acids: CSASGPVVNTEAFF. In nucleotides, the CDR3 is TGCAGTGCTTCAGGGCCCGTAGTGAACACTGAAGCTTTCTTT.

The table lists this clonotype with many counts. This chain uses TRBV29-1 with TRBJ1-6, with a possible D match to TRBD1 (6 bases). Trimming cost V 4 bases and J 10 bases, with 14 bases left between them. Per the germline V gene, CDR1 is SQVTM and CDR2 is ANQGSEA. This CDR3 comprises 13 residues. The chain's CDR3 is CSVGTDLGSPLHF. In DNA, the CDR3 is TGCAGCGTTGGGACAGACCTGGGATCACCCCTCCACTTT.

V gene TRBV29-1 combines with J gene TRBJ1-2, with no clear D. The germline CDR1 and CDR2 sequences are SQVTM and ANQGSEA. Trimming pared 4 bases from V and 6 bases from J, leaving 12 bases between. CDR3 length: 12 amino acids. The CDR3 loop reads CSVVEGVDGYTF. The CDR3 DNA reads TGCAGCGTTGTCGAGGGAGTGGATGGCTACACCTTC.

The sample holds a few counts of this clonotype. This rearrangement joins TRBV10-3 to TRBJ2-1; 9 positions agree with TRBD2. Germline loops: CDR1 ENHRY, CDR2 SYGVKD. V gave up 7 bases and J gave up 4 bases; unmatched junction bases: 5. The CDR3 has 14 residues. As DNA, the CDR3 is TGTGCCATCACGGCGGGAGGGAGTTACAATGAGCAGTTCTTC. Residues: CAITAGGSYNEQFF.

This clonotype appeared a few times. The chain joins TRBV9 to TRBJ2-7, with a tentative D call TRBD2 (7 bases). Germline-derived CDR1 and CDR2 are SGDLS and YYNGEE. CDR3 length equals 15 residues. V lost 4 bases and J 2 bases, leaving 16 bases between the germline ends. The CDR3 DNA sequence: TGTGCCAGCAGCCCCGGGGGGCGGGGTGCCTACGAGCAGTACTTC. It is translated as CASSPGGRGAYEQYF.

The V gene is TRBV29-1, the J gene TRBJ1-1; D gene uncertain. This CDR3 contains 10 residues. CDR1 SQVTM and CDR2 ANQGSEA come from the germline V gene. This CDR3 reads CTHSTTEAFF. The DNA for the CDR3 is TGCACGCATAGTACCACTGAAGCTTTCTTT.

Only a few counts were recorded for this clonotype. The gene calls are TRBV6-2 or TRBV6-3 and TRBJ2-3, with D possibly TRBD1 on 6 matching bases. Per germline, CDR1 MNHEY and CDR2 SVGEGT. The V end was cut by 5 bases, the J end by 6 bases, with 18 bases between. The CDR3 extends over 15 amino acids. The CDR3 DNA reads TGTGCCAGCAGTATTGCGAGGGGGACCCCGGATACGCAGTATTTT. This gives the protein CASSIARGTPDTQYF.

There are many counts of this clonotype. J is TRBJ1-1 and V is TRBV29-1; unclear D gene. The V gene's germline CDR1 is SQVTM and CDR2 ANQGSEA. Trimming stripped 1 base from V and 1 base from J, with 1 base between. This CDR3 has 11 residues. In nucleotides, the CDR3 is TGCAGCGTTGAAGGGAACACTGAAGCTTTCTTT. Amino acid sequence: CSVEGNTEAFF.

The gene calls are TRBV18 and TRBJ2-3; D ambiguous. This CDR3 spans 16 amino acids. V dropped 2 bases and J dropped 3 bases, with 15 bases sitting between them. Germline V CDR1 and CDR2: KGHSH, LQKENI. The DNA for the CDR3 is TGTGCCAGCTCACCAAGGACCCTTGCCGGAACAGATACGCAGTATTTT. Encoded protein: CASSPRTLAGTDTQYF. Full variable domain (outside the CDR3, taken from reference TRBV18 and TRBJ2-3): NAGVMQNPRHLVRRRGQEARLRCSPMKGHSHVYWYRQLPEEGLKFMVYLQKENIIDESGMPKERFSAEFPKEGPSILRIQQVVRGDSAAYFCASSPRTLAGTDTQYFGPGTRLTVL.

There are many counts of this clonotype. The V gene is TRBV20-1, the J gene TRBJ2-7; no reliable D call. The V end was cut by 6 bases, the J end by 3 bases, with 12 bases between. The CDR3 runs 12 residues. In germline, CDR1 is DFQATT, CDR2 SNEGSKA (reference sequence). CDR3 bases: TGCAGTGCGCCAGGTCCTCGCTACGAGCAGTACTTC. Protein sequence: CSAPGPRYEQYF.

This chain joins TRBV5-4 and TRBJ1-1; no clear D gene. Trimming pared 4 bases from V and 5 bases from J, leaving 9 bases between. Germline V gene data show CDR1 as SGHNT and CDR2 as YYREEE (reference sequence). This CDR3 is 12 amino acids long. The CDR3 DNA follows: TGTGCCAGCAGCCCGGCCGGGACTGAAGCTTTCTTT. Residues: CASSPAGTEAFF.

The V call is TRBV29-1, the J call TRBJ2-7, with TRBD1 matching over 7 bases. V lost 5 bases and J lost 0; bases outside the gene matches: 7. Germline assignment: CDR1 SQVTM and CDR2 ANQGSEA. CDR3 size: 14 residues. The CDR3 DNA is TGCAGCGTTCTGGACAGGACAAGCTCCTACGAGCAGTACTTC. Protein sequence: CSVLDRTSSYEQYF.

This clonotype was counted only a few times. The chain combines TRBV20-1 with TRBJ2-7; D is unclear. The CDR3 extends over 13 amino acids. V was shortened by 5 bases and J by 0 bases, with 11 bases between the two germline ends. CDR1 is DFQATT and CDR2 is SNEGSKA in the germline V gene (reference sequence). The CDR3: CSAARESSYEQYF. CDR3 sequence (DNA): TGCAGTGCTGCCCGTGAGAGCTCCTACGAGCAGTACTTC.

This clonotype came up a few times. The chain couples TRBV12-3 or TRBV12-4 to TRBJ2-7; 9 bases are shared with TRBD2. The V gene end was trimmed by 2 bases and the J gene end by 2 bases; junction bases not matched to a gene: 4. The CDR3 totals 15 residues. The CDR3 DNA sequence: TGTGCCAGCAGTTTAAAGTTAGCGGGGGCCTACGAGCAGTACTTC. Translation gives CASSLKLAGAYEQYF.

This clonotype was recorded a few times. The V gene is TRBV18, the J gene TRBJ2-7; 8 bases are shared with TRBD1. CDR3 size: 15 residues. Germline lookup yields CDR1 KGHSH and CDR2 LQKENI. Trimming removed 2 bases from V and 6 bases from J; junction bases left unmatched: 9. CDR3 sequence: CASSPGTGLFGEQYF. In nucleotides, the CDR3 is TGTGCCAGCTCACCAGGGACAGGTCTGTTTGGCGAGCAGTACTTC. The variable domain in full, completed from reference TRBV18 and TRBJ2-7, reads NAGVMQNPRHLVRRRGQEARLRCSPMKGHSHVYWYRQLPEEGLKFMVYLQKENIIDESGMPKERFSAEFPKEGPSILRIQQVVRGDSAAYFCASSPGTGLFGEQYFGPGTRLTVT.

This clonotype was seen a handful of times. The rearrangement joins TRBV4-1 to TRBJ2-1; D not certain. V was trimmed by 0 bases and J by 0 bases, leaving 3 bases between them. The CDR3 is made up of 14 amino acids. Per the germline V gene, CDR1 is MGHRA and CDR2 is YSYEKL. CDR3 nucleotide sequence: TGCGCCAGCAGCCAAGACGTCTCCTACAATGAGCAGTTCTTC. Its protein is CASSQDVSYNEQFF.

About this clonotype: A read error is likely, as this CDR3 ends without the conserved phenylalanine or tryptophan. The chain carries TRBV3-1 and TRBJ2-1; D remains ambiguous. Trimming removed 1 base from V and 9 bases from J, with 10 bases in between. Germline CDR1 reads LGHDT; CDR2 reads YNNKEL (reference sequence). The CDR3 spans 13 residues. CDR3 residues: CASSQGYPGEQFL. The CDR3 DNA is TGTGCCAGCAGCCAAGGCTACCCGGGTGAGCAGTTCCTC.

J is TRBJ2-6 and V is TRBV29-1; D not resolved. This CDR3 is 13 amino acids long. V gave up 4 bases and J gave up 0 bases, with 4 bases separating them. CDR1 is SQVTM, CDR2 ANQGSEA, per germline. The CDR3 region has the DNA TGCAGCGTTGCAGACTCTGGGGCCAACGTCCTGACTTTC. It specifies CSVADSGANVLTF.

In this sample, this clonotype turned up a few times. The chain employs TRBV7-9 and TRBJ2-5; D is ambiguous. The CDR3 is 15 amino acids. Germline-derived CDR1 and CDR2 are SEHNR and FQNEAQ (reference sequence). V was trimmed by 1 base and J by 0 bases, leaving 9 bases between them. CDR3 nucleotides: TGTGCCAGCAGCTTAGATGGCAGGAACCAAGAGACCCAGTACTTC. This encodes CASSLDGRNQETQYF.

The rearrangement uses TRBV7-2 and TRBJ2-3; D is uncertain. CDR3 length: 11 amino acids. In germline, CDR1 is SGHTA, CDR2 FQGNSA. Trimming removed 5 bases from V and 10 bases from J, with 10 bases in between. The CDR3 here is CASSTFESQYF. The DNA for the CDR3 is TGTGCCAGCAGCACCTTCGAATCGCAGTATTTT. The full variable domain, rest sourced from reference TRBV7-2 and TRBJ2-3, is GAGVSQSPSNKVTEKGKDVELRCDPISGHTALYWYRQSLGQGLEFLIYFQGNSAPDKSGLPSDRFSAERTGGSVSTLTIQRTQQEDSAVYLCASSTFESQYFGPGTRLTVL.

This clonotype has more than one count but fewer than ten. The chain uses TRBV5-6 and TRBJ2-7; D might be TRBD2 (5 bases). This CDR3 spans 18 amino acids. Germline loops: CDR1 SGHDT, CDR2 YYEEEE. Trimming removed 1 base from V and 1 base from J, with 21 bases in between. The CDR3 DNA is TGTGCCAGCAGCTTGCGATCTTGGGAGCAGCGCGTTTCCTACGAGCAGTACTTC. This encodes CASSLRSWEQRVSYEQYF.

The rearrangement uses TRBV12-3 or TRBV12-4 and TRBJ2-1; D is ambiguous. Trimming removed 6 bases at V and 8 bases at J, with 11 bases between. The CDR3 has 12 residues. In nucleotides, the CDR3 is TGTGCCAGCAGCACATATAACGATGAGCAGTTCTTC. It yields the protein CASSTYNDEQFF.

This clonotype was detected only a few times. The V call is TRBV28, the J call TRBJ2-7; 7 positions match TRBD1. With V trimmed by 7 bases and J by 7 bases, 10 bases remained unmatched. CDR3 length: 13 amino acids. Germline CDR1 MDHEN, CDR2 SYDVKM. The CDR3 nucleotides read TGTGCCAGCACACGTTGGGACAGACAGGAGCAGTACTTC. Translation gives CASTRWDRQEQYF.